This T cell receptor beta chain was retrieved from a study of regulatory T cells in long-lasting Graves disease. As for the study in general: Antithyroid drugs had been given to newly diagnosed Graves' patients for under 3 months.

Library construction for TCR beta used iRepertoire HTBI primers and Arm-PCR of CDR3 regions. In TCRdb, the multiplex PCR reads were re-called with MiXCR into one record per CDR3 protein. The sample shows about 530,000 distinct CDR3 sequences, about 16% of them seen only once. Study-wide findings and caveats: Persistent disease exhibited a predilection for TRBV28, TRBJ1-2 and TRBJ2-5.

Trimming removed 1 base from V and 7 bases from J; junction bases left unmatched: 5. The CDR3 spans 16 residues. Time point described: newly diagnosed GD, antithyroid drugs for less than 3 months. Isolated PBMC RNA provided the starting material for the TCR library. In its sample, this clonotype was seen many times. Its antigen remains unknown. The data also belong to a second study, concerning T cells in Graves' hyperthyroidism and ophthalmopathy.

This material consisted of peripheral blood mononuclear cells (PBMCs), taken at new diagnosis, from a patient treated with antithyroid drugs. The clonotype originates from a woman aged 40 to 65 with Graves disease. The chain combines TRBV12-3 or TRBV12-4 with TRBJ1-5; 12 bases match TRBD1. The CDR3 region is CASSLGGQGAGQPQHF. CDR3 coding DNA: TGTGCCAGCAGTTTAGGGGGACAGGGGGCTGGGCAGCCCCAGCATTTT.